The clone carrying this T cell receptor (beta chain) came up once. The data were taken from a study of T cell responses to AZD1222 COVID-19 vaccine. Generated by immunoSEQ multiplex PCR, the TCRdb table keeps only in-frame clones and is missing some. The data hold 120,000 to 150,000 clones, with around nine tenths observed a single time. The source of this sequence is an adult in good health. The material sequenced was peripheral blood, taken on day 0 of MenACWY control vaccination.

The CDR3 loop is CASTLGGGSGYTF. The DNA for the CDR3 is TGTGCCAGCACCCTAGGGGGGGGGAGTGGCTACACCTTC. The gene calls are TRBV7-2 and TRBJ1-2; possible D gene TRBD1, 6 bases. CDR1 SGHTA and CDR2 FQGNSA come from the germline V gene. CDR3 size: 13 residues. V lost 7 bases to trimming and J lost 7 bases, with 16 bases between them.